This entry describes one TCR beta chain. Its antigen is undetermined. The entirety of the isolated RNA underwent reverse transcription, so expressed TCRB transcripts were sequenced. Assay used: immunoSEQ multiplex PCR; TCRdb lists only in-frame clones, some missing. The sample records roughly 100,000 clones, 25% to 30% being singletons. This entry comes from a study of beta chain features in type 1 diabetes. Germline lookup yields CDR1 LNHDA and CDR2 SQIVND (reference sequence). The V end was cut by 3 bases, the J end by 6 bases, with 9 bases between. This CDR3 contains 13 residues. Study findings and constraints: Type 1 diabetes patients showed a moderate but significant shortening of TCRB CDR3s in all four CD4+ subsets.

This TCR came from a woman under 30 with type 1 diabetes. This chain links TRBV19 with TRBJ1-5; D is uncertain. What was sequenced was central memory CD4+ T cells from blood. In nucleotides, the CDR3 is TGTGCCAGTAGTATCCAGGATGGTCAGCCCCAGCATTTT. It yields the protein CASSIQDGQPQHF.